These 21 T cell receptor beta chains were sequenced from one sample in a study of monozygotic twins with cystic fibrosis. Sequenced by immunoSEQ multiplex PCR; TCRdb stores in-frame clones only, minus some. The sample gives fewer than 30,000 clones, 85% of which show up once; roughly 0.85% is in the top ten. The sample was blood. The receptors were gathered from a girl aged 2-10 years with cystic fibrosis.

The CDR3 region is CAIGPTNTGELFF. CDR3 nucleotides: TGTGCCATCGGTCCTACGAACACCGGGGAGCTGTTTTTT. This chain joins TRBV6-6 and TRBJ2-2; D unresolved. This CDR3 contains 13 residues. Per the germline V gene, CDR1 is MNHNY and CDR2 is SVGAGI (reference sequence). V was trimmed by 10 bases and J by 0 bases, leaving 9 bases between them.

This clone was recorded only once. The chain links TRBV19 to TRBJ2-7; TRBD2 agrees at 8 bases. The ends lost 0 bases at V and 5 bases at J; junction bases unmatched: 9. This CDR3 is built from 16 residues. The germline gives CDR1 LNHDA, CDR2 SQIVND (reference sequence). CDR3 residues: CASSIDRVSGTDEQYF. CDR3 bases: TGTGCCAGTAGTATAGATCGGGTTAGCGGGACTGACGAGCAGTACTTC. The whole variable domain, filled in from reference TRBV19 and TRBJ2-7, reads DGGITQSPKYLFRKEGQNVTLSCEQNLNHDAMYWYRQDPGQGLRLIYYSQIVNDFQKGDIAEGYSVSREKKESFPLTVTSAQKNPTAFYLCASSIDRVSGTDEQYFGPGTRLTVT.

The chain uses TRBV28 and TRBJ2-4, with TRBD1 as a possible D gene (7 bases). The CDR3 runs to 16 residues. Trimming left V 5 bases short and J 8 bases short, with 22 bases between. Germline V lookup: CDR1 MDHEN, CDR2 SYDVKM. CDR3 bases: TGTGCCAGCAGTGAATCTGGACAGGCGGGGTGGGACATTCAGTACTTC. Encoded protein: CASSESGQAGWDIQYF.

The rearrangement uses TRBV7-6 and TRBJ2-2; 7 positions match TRBD2. Losses at the gene ends were 5 bases for V and 3 bases for J; bases not matched to a gene: 3. Germline-derived CDR1 and CDR2 are SGHVS and FNYEAQ. The CDR3 is 14 amino acids. The CDR3 nucleotides are TGTGCCAGCAGCCAGGGACTATACACCGGGGAGCTGTTTTTT. It specifies CASSQGLYTGELFF.

The CDR3 DNA follows: TGTGCCAGCAGTGAAGGATGGGGCAATCAGCCCCAGCATTTT. It is translated as CASSEGWGNQPQHF. This chain joins TRBV6-1 and TRBJ1-5, with D uncertain. Trimming took 1 base from V and 2 from J, leaving 6 bases between them. Germline-derived CDR1 and CDR2 are MNHNS and SASEGT. CDR3 length equals 14 residues.

The gene calls are TRBV29-1 and TRBJ2-1, with 13 bases fitting TRBD2. Germline V gene lookup returns CDR1 SQVTM and CDR2 ANQGSEA. This CDR3 has 15 residues. Trimming took 6 bases from V and 8 from J; bases not matched to a gene: 10. The CDR3 sequence: CSVWTSGSIVDEQFF. CDR3 sequence (DNA): TGCAGCGTCTGGACTAGCGGGAGTATTGTAGATGAGCAGTTCTTC.

V is TRBV5-1 and J is TRBJ2-7, with 9 bases lining up with TRBD1. CDR1 and CDR2 from the germline V gene are SGHRS and YFSETQ. The CDR3 length is 14 residues. V gave up 6 bases and J gave up 5 bases; unmatched junction bases: 9. CDR3 loop: CASTVSGTGNEQYF. In nucleotides, the CDR3 is TGCGCCAGCACCGTATCCGGGACAGGGAACGAGCAGTACTTC.

V is TRBV10-3 and J is TRBJ1-1; 10 positions agree with TRBD1. Germline trimming cut 4 bases from V and 10 bases from J; bases unmatched to any gene: 12. The length of the CDR3 is 15 residues. Germline V gives CDR1 ENHRY, CDR2 SYGVKD. The CDR3 region has the DNA TGTGCCATCAGTGCCCGAATCGAGACAGGGGGCTTAGCTTTCTTT. As protein: CAISARIETGGLAFF.

The chain employs TRBV29-1 and TRBJ1-1; unclear D gene. Trimming shortened V by 3 bases and J by 6 bases, and 17 bases separated the two germline ends. Germline loops: CDR1 SQVTM, CDR2 ANQGSEA. The CDR3 runs 14 residues. The CDR3 here is CSVDDQTMGSEAFF. The CDR3 nucleotides are TGCAGCGTTGACGATCAGACTATGGGGTCTGAAGCTTTCTTT.

The rearrangement links TRBV29-1 to TRBJ1-6; no clear D. Germline CDR1 is SQVTM and CDR2 is ANQGSEA. The CDR3 loop spans 14 amino acids. The V and J ends lost 6 bases and 7 bases respectively, with 16 bases between them. CDR3 DNA sequence: TGCAGCGTCCGCCGGGGTAATGAGAATTCACCCCTCCACTTT. As protein: CSVRRGNENSPLHF.

This sequence joins TRBV6-1 and TRBJ1-1; D gene unclear. The germline gives CDR1 MNHNS, CDR2 SASEGT. The CDR3 has 14 amino acids. Deletions cut 4 bases from V and 6 bases from J, with 15 bases between. The CDR3 sequence: CASSGRVGASEAFF. CDR3 DNA: TGTGCCAGCAGTGGAAGGGTAGGTGCCTCTGAAGCTTTCTTT.

This clone was seen a few times. The chain recombines TRBV6-1 with TRBJ1-6; D gene uncertain. V was clipped by 5 bases and J by 5 bases, with 13 bases between them. The CDR3 length is 15 residues. Germline CDR1 MNHNS, CDR2 SASEGT. For the CDR3, the DNA is TGTGCCAGCAGTCCCTTGTGGACGGATAATTCACCCCTCCACTTT. Translation: CASSPLWTDNSPLHF.

This chain joins TRBV4-2 and TRBJ2-5; no clear D. The CDR3 runs to 13 residues. The V gene lost 0 bases and the J gene lost 4 bases, with 6 bases spanning the gap. CDR1 and CDR2 from the germline V gene are LGHNA and YNFKEQ. The CDR3 bases are TGTGCCAGCAGCCAAGACCCTCGAGAGACCCAGTACTTC. Translated: CASSQDPRETQYF.

The V and J genes are TRBV5-4 and TRBJ2-5; TRBD1 is a possible D gene (5 bases). The CDR3 is 14 amino acids. Between the trimmed V and J ends, which lost 3 bases and 2 bases, there was a span of 11 bases. The germline V gene has CDR1 SGHNT and CDR2 YYREEE (reference sequence). The DNA for the CDR3 is TGTGCCAGCAGCTCCTCAGGGTATCAAGAGACCCAGTACTTC. It translates to CASSSSGYQETQYF.

The chain is built from TRBV4-1 and TRBJ2-5, with D perhaps matching TRBD2 (5 bases). The V gene lost 1 base and the J gene lost 5 bases, with 17 bases spanning the gap. Germline CDR1 reads MGHRA; CDR2 reads YSYEKL. CDR3 length equals 16 residues. The CDR3 here is CASSQGNPHPGETQYF. Written as DNA, the CDR3 is TGCGCCAGCAGCCAAGGAAACCCACACCCGGGGGAGACCCAGTACTTC.

The chain combines TRBV19 with TRBJ1-2, with D perhaps TRBD1 (6 bases). The germline V gene has CDR1 LNHDA and CDR2 SQIVND (reference sequence). Trimming took 3 bases from V and 7 from J, leaving 15 bases between them. The length of the CDR3 is 14 residues. CDR3: CASSIDWGQGGYTF. Written as DNA, the CDR3 is TGTGCCAGTAGTATCGATTGGGGGCAAGGTGGCTACACCTTC. Based on the CDR3 plus reference TRBV19 and TRBJ1-2, the full variable domain is DGGITQSPKYLFRKEGQNVTLSCEQNLNHDAMYWYRQDPGQGLRLIYYSQIVNDFQKGDIAEGYSVSREKKESFPLTVTSAQKNPTAFYLCASSIDWGQGGYTFGSGTRLTVV.

This clone was recorded a few times. The J gene is TRBJ1-5, the V gene TRBV5-6; 7 bases are a match to TRBD1. Germline lookup yields CDR1 SGHDT and CDR2 YYEEEE. The CDR3 spans 16 residues. V was pared by 4 bases and J by 0 bases, with 7 bases of the junction left unmatched. CDR3 DNA sequence: TGTGCCAGCAGCACCGGGACAGATCTTAGCAATCAGCCCCAGCATTTT. Encoded protein: CASSTGTDLSNQPQHF.

V and J are TRBV19 and TRBJ1-1; D unresolved. The length of the CDR3 is 12 residues. CDR1 is LNHDA, CDR2 SQIVND, per germline (reference sequence). Trimming shortened V by 8 bases and J by 6 bases, and 13 bases separated the two germline ends. CDR3 sequence reads: CASESGFAEAFF. DNA of the CDR3: TGTGCCAGTGAATCGGGGTTCGCTGAAGCTTTCTTT.

V gene TRBV4-2 combines with J gene TRBJ2-3; TRBD2 matches 9 bases. The CDR3 runs to 18 residues. The germline V gene encodes CDR1 LGHNA and CDR2 YNFKEQ. J was trimmed by 2 bases and V by 2 bases; bases with no gene match: 11. The CDR3 spells CASSQWGSSGDATDTQYF. DNA of the CDR3: TGTGCCAGCAGCCAATGGGGGTCTAGCGGGGACGCCACAGATACGCAGTATTTT.

V usage is TRBV30 and J usage is TRBJ2-1; 10 bases map to TRBD1. Trimming took 2 bases from V and 5 from J; bases not matched to a gene: 6. CDR3 length: 15 residues. Germline V lookup: CDR1 GTSNPN, CDR2 SVGIG (reference sequence). The CDR3 sequence is CAWSFGQGGDNEQFF. In DNA, the CDR3 is TGTGCCTGGAGTTTCGGACAGGGGGGGGACAATGAGCAGTTCTTC.

The genes are TRBV7-2 and TRBJ2-7; weak D call: TRBD1 (6 bases). The CDR3 consists of 15 residues. V was clipped by 3 bases and J by 0 bases, with 12 bases between them. Germline lookup yields CDR1 SGHTA and CDR2 FQGNSA. The CDR3 here is CASSLFGGFSYEQYF. The CDR3 region has the DNA TGTGCCAGCAGCTTGTTTGGGGGCTTCTCCTACGAGCAGTACTTC. The full variable domain, its missing parts supplied by reference TRBV7-2 and TRBJ2-7, is GAGVSQSPSNKVTEKGKDVELRCDPISGHTALYWYRQSLGQGLEFLIYFQGNSAPDKSGLPSDRFSAERTGGSVSTLTIQRTQQEDSAVYLCASSLFGGFSYEQYFGPGTRLTVT.